The 20 T cell receptor beta chains below were found in one sample sequenced in a study of identical twins. One entry per CDR3 protein, called by TCRdb with MiXCR from the 5' RACE reads. The sample holds about 570,000 distinct CDR3 sequences, roughly 9.9% seen once. These data also featured in a second study, about yellow fever vaccine responses in identical twins.

The sequenced material came from PBMCs. Receptors were obtained from a woman under 30 in good health.

In this sample, this clonotype turned up a few times. The genes are TRBV5-6 and TRBJ1-1; unclear D gene. The CDR3 is made up of 16 amino acids. V was cut by 1 base and J by 1 base, with 14 bases left in between. CDR1 is SGHDT and CDR2 is YYEEEE in the germline V gene. CDR3 in amino acids: CASSLLRPTRNTEAFF. The CDR3 DNA reads TGTGCCAGCAGCTTGCTACGGCCCACCCGGAACACTGAAGCTTTCTTT.

This clonotype was recorded many times. V gene TRBV12-3 or TRBV12-4 combines with J gene TRBJ2-7; the D is unclear. Trimming removed 1 base from V and 5 bases from J, with 9 bases in between. CDR3 length: 13 residues. The CDR3 DNA is TGTGCCAGCAGTTTAGAAGGAGTGAACGAGCAGTACTTC. This gives the protein CASSLEGVNEQYF.

The chain has TRBV20-1 and TRBJ2-3; D is ambiguous. The CDR3 is 14 residues long. Looked up from germline, CDR1 is DFQATT and CDR2 is SNEGSKA (reference sequence). Trimming took 8 bases from V and 0 from J, leaving 15 bases between them. CDR3 sequence: CSTSAGPSTDTQYF. The CDR3, as DNA: TGCAGTACCTCGGCCGGGCCAAGCACAGATACGCAGTATTTT.

There are many counts of this clonotype. This chain joins TRBV20-1 and TRBJ2-2; D gene uncertain. V lost 3 bases to trimming and J lost 1 base, with 6 bases between them. The CDR3 extends over 13 amino acids. The germline gives CDR1 DFQATT, CDR2 SNEGSKA (reference sequence). The CDR3 here is CSASGQNTGELFF. The CDR3 nucleotides read TGCAGTGCTAGTGGGCAGAACACCGGGGAGCTGTTTTTT.

V usage is TRBV20-1 and J usage is TRBJ2-1; 10 nucleotides align to TRBD2. V shed 3 bases, J shed 6 bases, and the junction held 5 bases outside the gene matches. In germline, CDR1 is DFQATT, CDR2 SNEGSKA (reference sequence). The CDR3 has 14 residues. The CDR3 region has the DNA TGCAGTGCTAGCGCGCTAGCGGGAGCCAATGAGCAGTTCTTC. It translates to CSASALAGANEQFF.

The CDR3 sequence: CASSDTDRLYEQYF. Written as DNA, the CDR3 is TGTGCCAGCAGCGATACCGACCGACTCTACGAGCAGTACTTC. This chain uses TRBV7-9 with TRBJ2-7; D is ambiguous. Trimming pared 5 bases from V and 3 bases from J, leaving 14 bases between. CDR3 length equals 14 residues. The germline CDR1 and CDR2 sequences are SEHNR and FQNEAQ (reference sequence).

The rearrangement links TRBV7-3 to TRBJ2-3, with 10 bases matching TRBD2. Germline CDR1 and CDR2: SGHTA and FQGTGA. The J segment lost 2 bases and the V segment lost 5 bases, leaving 4 bases of the junction unmatched. The CDR3 covers 15 residues. The CDR3 is CASSQRGGYTDTQYF. CDR3 nucleotide sequence: TGTGCCAGCAGCCAGCGGGGGGGTTACACAGATACGCAGTATTTT.

This clonotype was counted many times. The rearrangement uses TRBV6-2 or TRBV6-3 and TRBJ2-7; no clear D. Germline V gene data show CDR1 as MNHEY and CDR2 as SVGEGT. This CDR3 has 14 amino acids. Trimming removed 7 bases at V and 2 bases at J, with 15 bases between. DNA of the CDR3: TGTGCCAGCAACCCCTCGGCCCTGACCTACGAGCAGTACTTC. The encoded protein is CASNPSALTYEQYF.

This clonotype was detected only a few times. The V gene is TRBV29-1, the J gene TRBJ2-1, with 9 bases lining up with TRBD1. This CDR3 has 12 amino acids. J lost 10 bases, V lost 4 bases, and 5 bases had no gene match. Germline-derived CDR1 and CDR2 are SQVTM and ANQGSEA. CDR3 bases: TGCAGCGTTGCACAGGGGGCAGGGGAGCAGTTCTTC. Translation: CSVAQGAGEQFF.

This clonotype was observed at least ten times. The genes are TRBV12-3 or TRBV12-4 and TRBJ2-1, with a weak D call TRBD1 (5 bases). Trimming stripped 5 bases from V and 4 bases from J, with 9 bases between. CDR3 length: 13 residues. CDR3 region: CASSADIYNEQFF. CDR3 nucleotides: TGTGCCAGCAGTGCGGACATTTACAATGAGCAGTTCTTC.

This clonotype was seen at least ten times. The chain recombines TRBV3-1 with TRBJ2-3; D unresolved. Trimming shortened V by 3 bases and J by 0 bases, and 19 bases separated the two germline ends. The CDR3 length is 18 residues. Germline CDR1 reads LGHDT; CDR2 reads YNNKEL (reference sequence). CDR3 in DNA: TGTGCCAGCAGCCAGGAAGTTGGTGGGATCACTAGCACAGATACGCAGTATTTT. Protein sequence: CASSQEVGGITSTDTQYF.

This clonotype has just a few counts. The chain links TRBV28 to TRBJ2-7; TRBD2 might be the D (5 bases). V was clipped by 7 bases and J by 2 bases, with 12 bases between them. This CDR3 is 13 amino acids long. Per germline, CDR1 MDHEN and CDR2 SYDVKM. The CDR3 loop reads CASKGMRAYEQYF. The DNA for the CDR3 is TGTGCCAGCAAGGGAATGAGGGCCTACGAGCAGTACTTC.

This clonotype was seen only a few times. This rearrangement joins TRBV7-9 to TRBJ2-3, with 9 bases fitting TRBD2. Germline assignment: CDR1 SEHNR and CDR2 FQNEAQ (reference sequence). With 3 bases clipped from V and 4 bases from J, the junction kept 5 bases outside the gene matches. The CDR3 spans 15 residues. The CDR3 DNA is TGTGCCAGCAGCTTTGAAAGCGGGAGGTCAGATACGCAGTATTTT. It encodes CASSFESGRSDTQYF.

The genes are TRBV20-1 and TRBJ2-1; 9 nucleotides match TRBD1. V lost 1 base and J lost 4; bases outside the gene matches: 8. The germline V gene has CDR1 DFQATT and CDR2 SNEGSKA (reference sequence). CDR3 size: 16 residues. CDR3 coding DNA: TGCAGTGCTAGAGCCACAGGGGGCTCCCTTTACAATGAGCAGTTCTTC. This gives the protein CSARATGGSLYNEQFF.

This clonotype occurred a few times. V usage is TRBV7-9 and J usage is TRBJ2-5; D may be TRBD1 (6 bases). Germline V gene lookup returns CDR1 SEHNR and CDR2 FQNEAQ (reference sequence). The CDR3 runs 16 residues. V was clipped by 5 bases and J by 2 bases, with 18 bases between them. CDR3 coding DNA: TGTGCCAGCAGCACAGGGCCCACAGGATTACAAGAGACCCAGTACTTC. It translates to CASSTGPTGLQETQYF.

This clonotype occurred a few times. The CDR3 loop reads CASSHGAGGYEQYF. Written as DNA, the CDR3 is TGTGCCAGCTCCCACGGGGCAGGGGGCTACGAGCAGTACTTC. V gene TRBV18 combines with J gene TRBJ2-7; 7 bases align to TRBD1. The CDR3 extends over 14 amino acids. The ends lost 6 bases at V and 3 bases at J; junction bases unmatched: 8. Germline values: CDR1 KGHSH, CDR2 LQKENI.

This clonotype came up many times. The J gene is TRBJ2-7, the V gene TRBV14, with no clear D. The V end was cut by 0 bases, the J end by 3 bases, with 9 bases between. The CDR3 extends over 14 amino acids. From germline, CDR1 is SGHDN and CDR2 FVKESK. The CDR3: CASSQEIASYEQYF. CDR3 nucleotides: TGTGCCAGCAGCCAAGAAATAGCCAGCTACGAGCAGTACTTC.

This clonotype appeared a few times. The chain joins TRBV6-2 or TRBV6-3 to TRBJ1-2, with TRBD1 as a possible D gene (6 bases). Trimming removed 0 bases from V and 8 bases from J, with 22 bases in between. The germline CDR1 and CDR2 sequences are MNHEY and SVGEGT. The CDR3 contains 17 residues. The DNA for the CDR3 is TGTGCCAGCAGTTACTCGAGAACAGGGTATGGAATCAGCGGCTACACCTTC. Residues: CASSYSRTGYGISGYTF.

This clonotype turned up a few times. The J gene is TRBJ1-6, the V gene TRBV12-3 or TRBV12-4, with 7 bases identical to TRBD1. J was trimmed by 4 bases and V by 6 bases; bases with no gene match: 6. CDR3 length equals 15 residues. CDR3: CASRTTGPYNSPLHF. Written as DNA, the CDR3 is TGTGCCAGCAGGACGACAGGGCCTTATAATTCACCCCTCCACTTT.

This clonotype was seen at least ten times. One junction end does not reproduce the germline sequence, and a read error may be involved. The V and J genes are TRBV3-1 and TRBJ2-6; D gene unclear. Germline assignment: CDR1 LGHDT and CDR2 YNNKEL (reference sequence). The CDR3 contains 14 residues. The CDR3 is CASSQGSGANVLTF. The CDR3 region has the DNA TGCGCCAGCAGTCAAGGCTCTGGGGCCAACGTCCTGACTTTC.